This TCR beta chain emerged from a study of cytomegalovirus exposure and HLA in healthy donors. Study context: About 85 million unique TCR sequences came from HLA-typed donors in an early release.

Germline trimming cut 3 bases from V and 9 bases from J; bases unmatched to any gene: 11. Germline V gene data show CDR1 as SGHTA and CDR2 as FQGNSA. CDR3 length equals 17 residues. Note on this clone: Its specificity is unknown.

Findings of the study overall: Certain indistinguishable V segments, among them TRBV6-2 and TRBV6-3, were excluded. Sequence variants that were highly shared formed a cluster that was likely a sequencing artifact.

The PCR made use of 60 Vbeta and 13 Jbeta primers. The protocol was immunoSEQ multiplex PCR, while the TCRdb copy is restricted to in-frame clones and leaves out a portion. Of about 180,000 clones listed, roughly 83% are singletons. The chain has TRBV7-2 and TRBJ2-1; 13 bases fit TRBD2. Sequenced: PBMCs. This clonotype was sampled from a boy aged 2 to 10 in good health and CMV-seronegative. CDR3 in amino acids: CASSLTLWTSGGGEQFF. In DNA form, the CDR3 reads TGTGCCAGCAGCTTGACTCTTTGGACTAGCGGGGGCGGTGAGCAGTTCTTC.